One sample yielded the 7 T cell receptor beta chains listed below, sequenced in a study of shared clonotypes between healthy human individuals. Libraries were prepared by immunoSEQ multiplex PCR; TCRdb keeps only in-frame clonotypes and omits some of them. The sample shows hundreds of thousands of clones, around 72% of them seen only once. Sequencing input: memory CD4+ T cells sorted from blood. Documented subset: CD45RA-negative fraction. The receptors shown here come from a woman under 40 in good health.

Turning to this clone: Other DNA sequences of this sample code for an identical CDR3. The chain combines TRBV5-1 with TRBJ2-5, with TRBD2 as a possible D gene (6 bases). Trimming shortened V by 1 base and J by 0 bases, and 7 bases separated the two germline ends. Germline CDR1 and CDR2: SGHRS and YFSETQ. The CDR3 length is 14 residues. CDR3 loop: CASSLRGNQETQYF. The DNA of the CDR3 is TGCGCCAGCAGCTTGCGCGGGAACCAAGAGACCCAGTACTTC.

This clone was recorded at least ten times. The gene calls are TRBV5-1 and TRBJ1-1; D may be TRBD1 (6 bases). Germline lookup yields CDR1 SGHRS and CDR2 YFSETQ. V was trimmed by 4 bases and J by 2 bases, leaving 12 bases between them. The CDR3 extends over 14 amino acids. CDR3 DNA sequence: TGCGCCAGCAGCCCTACAGGGACAAACACTGAAGCTTTCTTT. It yields the protein CASSPTGTNTEAFF.

This rearrangement joins TRBV7-8 to TRBJ1-4; 9 bases are shared with TRBD1. The CDR3 contains 15 residues. The trim removed 5 bases at V and 3 bases at J, leaving 4 bases unmatched. Germline V gene lookup returns CDR1 SGHVS and CDR2 FQNEAQ. The CDR3 reads CASSNTGGPNEKLFF. The CDR3 nucleotides read TGTGCCAGCAGCAATACAGGGGGCCCTAATGAAAAACTGTTTTTT.

J is TRBJ2-7 and V is TRBV19, with 7 bases identical to TRBD1. The length of the CDR3 is 14 residues. J lost 2 bases, V lost 4 bases, and 5 bases had no gene match. Germline V gene data show CDR1 as LNHDA and CDR2 as SQIVND (reference sequence). CDR3 sequence reads: CASSKGQIPYEQYF. The CDR3 DNA is TGTGCCAGTAGTAAGGGACAGATTCCCTACGAGCAGTACTTC. Based on the CDR3 plus reference TRBV19 and TRBJ2-7, the full variable domain is DGGITQSPKYLFRKEGQNVTLSCEQNLNHDAMYWYRQDPGQGLRLIYYSQIVNDFQKGDIAEGYSVSREKKESFPLTVTSAQKNPTAFYLCASSKGQIPYEQYFGPGTRLTVT.

The rearrangement joins TRBV7-3 to TRBJ2-3; D remains ambiguous. CDR3 length equals 13 residues. Trimming stripped 6 bases from V and 8 bases from J, with 15 bases between. CDR1 is SGHTA, CDR2 FQGTGA, per germline. CDR3 DNA: TGTGCCAGCAGTACCAGCCAGCTGAGTACGCAGTATTTT. Its protein is CASSTSQLSTQYF.

In this sample, this clone turned up once. The genes are TRBV28 and TRBJ1-2; perhaps TRBD1 as D (5 bases). The V and J ends lost 5 bases and 1 base respectively, with 17 bases between them. Germline CDR1 and CDR2: MDHEN and SYDVKM. The CDR3 runs to 16 residues. The CDR3, as DNA: TGTGCCAGCAGTCTGATGAAGACAGCTTTTAACTATGGCTACACCTTC. Translated, it gives CASSLMKTAFNYGYTF.

With respect to this clone: Sequence at one end of the junction differs from germline and may be a read error. This sample also contains other DNA sequences that code for the same CDR3. V is TRBV9 and J is TRBJ2-5; D may be TRBD1 (6 bases). CDR3 length equals 12 residues. Per the germline V gene, CDR1 is SGDLS and CDR2 is YYNGEE. Here the CDR3 DNA reads TGTGCCAGCAAGGGGGTCGGAGAGACTCAGTACTTC. This encodes CASKGVGETQYF.